This T cell receptor (beta chain) was identified during a study of blood T cell repertoires in COVID-19. Study in general: Researchers got acute and convalescent COVID-19 samples from the United States, Italy and Spain. The cDNA or gDNA used as material had been derived from T cells, B-cell-depleted T cells, or PBMCs.

The length of the CDR3 is 14 residues. Germline V gene sequence: CDR1 ENHRY, CDR2 SYGVKD. V shed 5 bases and J 3 bases; nucleotides not matched to a gene: 3. Authors' processing steps: Reference gene primer amplification gave estimated nucleated cell counts. Method: immunoSEQ multiplex PCR; TCRdb's copy keeps in-frame clones and lacks some. The DNA gave D and trimming, while V, J and clone size come from that table. Counted here are hundreds of thousands of clones, around nine tenths occurring once; the ten biggest clones make up about 2.9%. What was sequenced was peripheral blood. The sequence was obtained from a man between 60 and 75 years old with acute or convalescent COVID-19. The chain has TRBV10-3 and TRBJ2-7; 11 bases fit TRBD2. As DNA, the CDR3 is TGTGCCATCAGTTACGGGACTAGCGGCTACGAGCAGTACTTC. Translating it yields CAISYGTSGYEQYF.